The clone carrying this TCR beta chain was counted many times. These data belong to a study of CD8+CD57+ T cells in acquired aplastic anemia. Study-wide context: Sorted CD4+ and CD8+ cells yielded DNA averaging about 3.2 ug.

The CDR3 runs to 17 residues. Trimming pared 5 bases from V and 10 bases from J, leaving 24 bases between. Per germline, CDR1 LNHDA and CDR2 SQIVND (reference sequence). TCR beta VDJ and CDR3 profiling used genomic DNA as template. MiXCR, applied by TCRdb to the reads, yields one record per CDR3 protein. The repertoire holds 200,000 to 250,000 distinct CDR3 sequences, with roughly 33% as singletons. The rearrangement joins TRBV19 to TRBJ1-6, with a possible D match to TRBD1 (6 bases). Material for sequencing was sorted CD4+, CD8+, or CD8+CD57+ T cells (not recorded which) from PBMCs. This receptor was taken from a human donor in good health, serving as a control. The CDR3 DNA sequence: TGTGCCAGTAGTGTGCTACAGGGCGCGCTTGTGGGGTCACCCCTCCACTTT. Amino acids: CASSVLQGALVGSPLHF.